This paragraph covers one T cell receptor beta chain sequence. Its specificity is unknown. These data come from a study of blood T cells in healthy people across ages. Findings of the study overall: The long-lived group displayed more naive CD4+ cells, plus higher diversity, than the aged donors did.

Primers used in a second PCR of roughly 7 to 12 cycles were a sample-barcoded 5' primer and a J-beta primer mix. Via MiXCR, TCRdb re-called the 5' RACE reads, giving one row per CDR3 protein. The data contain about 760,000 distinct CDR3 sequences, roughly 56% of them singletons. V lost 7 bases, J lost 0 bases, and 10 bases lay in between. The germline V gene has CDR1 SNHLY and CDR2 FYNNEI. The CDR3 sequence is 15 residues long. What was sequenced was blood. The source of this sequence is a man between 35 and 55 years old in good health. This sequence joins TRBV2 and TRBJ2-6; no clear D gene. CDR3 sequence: CASTPEPSGANVLTF. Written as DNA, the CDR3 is TGTGCCAGCACCCCAGAACCCTCTGGGGCCAACGTCCTGACTTTC. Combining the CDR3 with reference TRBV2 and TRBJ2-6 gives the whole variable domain EPEVTQTPSHQVTQMGQEVILRCVPISNHLYFYWYRQILGQKVEFLVSFYNNEISEKSEIFDDQFSVERPDGSNFTLKIRSTKLEDSAMYFCASTPEPSGANVLTFGAGSRLTVL.